Presented here are 24 T cell receptor beta chains from one specimen sequenced in a study of Graves' ophthalmopathy and Graves' hyperthyroidism (dated by TCRdb to 2016 to 2018). Sequencing used an Illumina HiSeq 2000. For repertoire sequencing, TCR beta CDR3 regions were amplified from RNA transcripts. HTBI primers and the Qiagen OneStep RT-PCR kit were used in a first-round RT-PCR, which was followed by a second-round multiplex PCR, size selection and purification. The public reads were quality trimmed at Q25 with fastp and then assembled into clones with MiXCR by TCRdb, keeping productive beta chains. Identical CDR3 protein sequences are pooled into one entry, listed with their most common genes and DNA. For this sample there are hundreds of thousands of distinct CDR3 sequences; around 40% appear just once. 40% to 45% of the sample is in the top ten clones. The sample comprised peripheral blood. The receptors come from an adult man with Graves' ophthalmopathy.

This chain joins TRBV25-1 and TRBJ1-5, with D maybe TRBD1 (6 bases). Germline CDR1 MGHDK, CDR2 SYGVNS. V was pared by 8 bases and J by 14 bases, with 25 bases between. The CDR3 is made up of 14 amino acids. The chain's CDR3 is CASSRGGLGYYEHF. The CDR3 nucleotides are TGTGCCAGCTCGAGGGGGGGACTAGGATACTACGAGCATTTT.

The chain has TRBV20-1 and TRBJ1-1; 10 positions match TRBD1. J gave up 3 bases and V 3 bases, and 4 bases lay outside the gene matches. This CDR3 is 14 amino acids long. Germline V gene sequence: CDR1 DFQATT, CDR2 SNEGSKA (reference sequence). In DNA form, the CDR3 reads TGCAGTGCTAGGACAGGGGGCGGGCACACTGAAGCTTTCTTT. It translates to CSARTGGGHTEAFF.

The rearrangement links TRBV25-1 to TRBJ1-2; D is unresolved. Germline-derived CDR1 and CDR2 are MGHDK and SYGVNS. CDR3 length equals 14 residues. V lost 11 bases and J lost 2, with 18 bases in between. The chain's CDR3 is CAWSVGGGNYGYTF. DNA for the CDR3: TGTGCCTGGAGTGTAGGTGGCGGAAACTATGGCTACACCTTC.

The sample holds many counts of this clonotype. J is TRBJ2-5 and V is TRBV19, with D possibly being TRBD1 (6 bases). Germline V gene data show CDR1 as LNHDA and CDR2 as SQIVND (reference sequence). V lost 5 bases and J 7 bases, leaving 14 bases between the germline ends. There are 13 residues in the CDR3. The CDR3 nucleotides are TGTGCCAGTAGTGGAACGACAGGAGGGACCCAGTACTTC. Translating it yields CASSGTTGGTQYF.

V gene TRBV7-9 combines with J gene TRBJ2-7; no clear D gene. Trimming shortened V by 3 bases and J by 4 bases, and 16 bases separated the two germline ends. The CDR3 is 15 residues long. CDR1 is SEHNR and CDR2 is FQNEAQ in the germline V gene (reference sequence). The chain's CDR3 is CASSLVPRQEYEQYF. The DNA for the CDR3 is TGTGCCAGCAGCTTGGTACCGAGACAAGAATACGAGCAGTACTTC. The full variable domain, its missing parts supplied by reference TRBV7-9 and TRBJ2-7, is DTGVSQNPRHKITKRGQNVTFRCDPISEHNRLYWYRQTLGQGPEFLTYFQNEAQLEKSRLLSDRFSAERPKGSFSTLEIQRTEQGDSAMYLCASSLVPRQEYEQYFGPGTRLTVT.

The sample holds many counts of this clonotype. The chain combines TRBV11-2 with TRBJ1-1; TRBD1 matches at 7 bases. The germline V gene encodes CDR1 SGHAT and CDR2 FQNNGV. The CDR3 extends over 14 amino acids. V shed 5 bases, J shed 3 bases, and the junction held 6 bases outside the gene matches. CDR3: CASSRDRADTEAFF. CDR3 nucleotides: TGTGCCAGCAGCCGTGACAGGGCTGACACTGAAGCTTTCTTT.

V gene TRBV9 combines with J gene TRBJ2-2; TRBD2 aligns across 10 bases. This CDR3 is built from 15 residues. With V trimmed by 5 bases and J by 5 bases, 6 bases remained unmatched. Germline V lookup: CDR1 SGDLS, CDR2 YYNGEE. The CDR3 sequence: CASRTSGSVTGELFF. DNA for the CDR3: TGTGCCAGCAGGACTAGCGGGTCGGTAACCGGGGAGCTGTTTTTT. Together with reference TRBV9 and TRBJ2-2, the CDR3 gives the full variable domain: DSGVTQTPKHLITATGQRVTLRCSPRSGDLSVYWYQQSLDQGLQFLIQYYNGEERAKGNILERFSAQQFPDLHSELNLSSLELGDSALYFCASRTSGSVTGELFFGEGSRLTVL.

The chain uses TRBV25-1 and TRBJ2-2; 8 nucleotides line up with TRBD2. The CDR3 has 15 residues. V lost 6 bases to trimming and J lost 2 bases; unmatched junction nucleotides: 5. Looked up from germline, CDR1 is MGHDK and CDR2 is SYGVNS. The CDR3 DNA reads as TGTGCCAGCAGGACCAGCGGGAGCAACACCGGGGAGCTGTTTTTT. This gives the protein CASRTSGSNTGELFF. The variable domain in full, completed from reference TRBV25-1 and TRBJ2-2, reads EADIYQTPRYLVIGTGKKITLECSQTMGHDKMYWYQQDPGMELHLIHYSYGVNSTEKGDLSSESTVSRIRTEHFPLTLESARPSHTSQYLCASRTSGSNTGELFFGEGSRLTVL.

To note about this clonotype: This may arise from a read error, as a much more abundant clone is one base away. The V call is TRBV10-2, the J call TRBJ1-5; no firm D call. CDR1 WSHSY and CDR2 SAAADI come from the germline V gene. The CDR3 contains 14 residues. This chain's CDR3 is CTTRVNGPNQPQHF. The CDR3 DNA follows: TGCACCACTAGGGTGAACGGCCCCAATCAGCCCCAGCATTTT.

The V and J genes are TRBV29-1 and TRBJ2-7; 8 bases match TRBD1. V shed 7 bases and J 5 bases; nucleotides not matched to a gene: 4. Germline V gene lookup returns CDR1 SQVTM and CDR2 ANQGSEA. The CDR3 totals 11 residues. In nucleotides, the CDR3 is TGCAGCGGTCTGACAGGGGACGAGCAGTACTTC. This gives the protein CSGLTGDEQYF.

This clonotype has just one count. A read error may produce the germline difference seen at one junction end. This chain links TRBV11-1 with TRBJ1-3; D possibly corresponds to TRBD1 (5 bases). CDR1 is SGHAT and CDR2 is FQDESV in the germline V gene (reference sequence). This CDR3 has 17 amino acids. Written as DNA, the CDR3 is TGTGCCAGCAGCTTAGTGTCCCAGGGCAGCGCTGGAGACACCATATATTTT. Translating gives CASSLVSQGSAGDTIYF.

The chain recombines TRBV7-9 with TRBJ1-1, with TRBD1 as a possible D gene (6 bases). V lost 5 bases to trimming and J lost 7 bases, with 14 bases between them. Germline-derived CDR1 and CDR2 are SEHNR and FQNEAQ (reference sequence). This CDR3 region has 13 residues. The CDR3 DNA follows: TGTGCCAGCAGCGCCGACAGGTACAATGAAGCTTTCTTT. Protein sequence: CASSADRYNEAFF.

This clonotype was found a few times. This chain connects TRBV11-1 to TRBJ2-2; no clear D. This CDR3 has 13 residues. Trimming took off 5 bases at V and 6 bases at J, with 10 bases between the two ends. Germline lookup yields CDR1 SGHAT and CDR2 FQDESV (reference sequence). The CDR3 protein is CASSPRGSGELFF. CDR3 bases: TGTGCCAGCAGCCCCCGTGGTTCCGGGGAGCTGTTTTTT.

V usage is TRBV28 and J usage is TRBJ2-7; D is tentatively TRBD1 or TRBD2 (5 bases each). The CDR3 loop spans 14 amino acids. Germline CDR1 reads MDHEN; CDR2 reads SYDVKM. V was cut by 4 bases and J by 6 bases, with 16 bases left in between. The CDR3 DNA reads as TGTGCCAGCAGTTCCGGGACCCGGTATGGCGAGCAGTACTTC. This sequence encodes CASSSGTRYGEQYF.

This clonotype was recorded many times. The chain uses TRBV15 and TRBJ1-5; D unclear. Germline V lookup: CDR1 LNHNV, CDR2 YYDKDF (reference sequence). The CDR3 has 15 residues. V was shortened by 0 bases and J by 0 bases, with 6 bases between the two germline ends. The CDR3 DNA follows: TGTGCCACCAGCAGAGACCATAATAGCAATCAGCCCCAGCATTTT. Its protein product is CATSRDHNSNQPQHF.

V and J are TRBV13 and TRBJ2-7; 8 bases align to TRBD1. Losses at the gene ends were 6 bases for V and 6 bases for J; bases not matched to a gene: 19. Germline V lookup: CDR1 PRHDT, CDR2 FYEKMQ (reference sequence). The CDR3 is 17 residues long. CDR3 DNA: TGTGCCAGCAGTTCCCTGACCCACGACACAGGGGGAGGCGAGCAGTACTTC. The encoded protein is CASSSLTHDTGGGEQYF.

This clonotype has only a few counts. DNA for the CDR3: TGTGCCAGCAAGGGAGGGTACGGAAACACCTTC. It yields the protein CASKGGYGNTF. The chain uses TRBV2 and TRBJ1-2; D unresolved. The CDR3 has 11 amino acids. V gave up 7 bases and J gave up 12 bases, with 15 bases separating them. Germline V gene data show CDR1 as SNHLY and CDR2 as FYNNEI.

This rearrangement joins TRBV2 to TRBJ2-5, with 10 bases matching TRBD2. This CDR3 has 13 amino acids. V shed 6 bases and J 5 bases; nucleotides not matched to a gene: 3. Per germline, CDR1 SNHLY and CDR2 FYNNEI. CDR3 in amino acids: CASRGSGGETQYF. CDR3 coding DNA: TGTGCCAGCAGAGGTAGCGGGGGGGAGACCCAGTACTTC.

The gene calls are TRBV18 and TRBJ1-5; D is perhaps TRBD1 (5 bases). The CDR3 is 14 residues long. Germline V gene sequence: CDR1 KGHSH, CDR2 LQKENI. V was shortened by 3 bases and J by 11 bases, with 17 bases between the two germline ends. CDR3 bases: TGTGCCAGCTCACCTAATATGGGGCTCAAGGCCCAGCATTTT. Protein: CASSPNMGLKAQHF.

Of note for this clonotype: Germline and junction disagree at one end, which may indicate a read error. V is TRBV7-9 and J is TRBJ2-2; weak D call: TRBD1 (5 bases). The V gene's germline CDR1 is SEHNR and CDR2 FQNEAQ (reference sequence). CDR3 size: 16 residues. CDR3 amino acids: CASSQGDRGGTGELFF. CDR3 sequence (DNA): TGCGCCAGCAGCCAAGGCGATAGGGGCGGCACCGGGGAGCTGTTTTTT.

About this clonotype: Since a much larger clone is just one base distant, this may be a read error. J is TRBJ2-7 and V is TRBV29-1, with a possible D match to TRBD1 (6 bases). The CDR3 loop spans 13 amino acids. Germline lookup yields CDR1 SQVTM and CDR2 ANQGSEA. V was shortened by 5 bases and J by 3 bases, with 14 bases between the two germline ends. In DNA, the CDR3 is TGCAGCGTTCCTGGGGGCGGACTCTACGAGCAGTACTTC. This sequence encodes CSVPGGGLYEQYF.

The chain couples TRBV6-1 to TRBJ2-5, with 8 positions matching TRBD2. V lost 2 bases to trimming and J lost 8 bases; unmatched junction nucleotides: 7. CDR3 length equals 14 residues. Germline V CDR1 and CDR2: MNHNS, SASEGT. The CDR3 DNA is TGTGCCAGCAGTGAAACAGCTAGCGGGTTAACCCAGTACTTC. Amino acids: CASSETASGLTQYF.

The J gene is TRBJ1-1, the V gene TRBV9; 8 positions match TRBD1. This CDR3 spans 14 amino acids. Germline values: CDR1 SGDLS, CDR2 YYNGEE. V trimming: 3 bases; J trimming: 7 bases; junction bases outside the gene matches: 8. The CDR3 loop is CASSGSGTGGEAFF. The CDR3 nucleotides are TGTGCCAGCAGCGGATCCGGGACAGGCGGTGAAGCTTTCTTT.

This clonotype was recorded a few times. The chain joins TRBV20-1 to TRBJ1-5; D unclear. CDR3 length: 14 residues. The germline gives CDR1 DFQATT, CDR2 SNEGSKA (reference sequence). The V gene lost 3 bases and the J gene lost 3 bases, with 12 bases spanning the gap. As DNA, the CDR3 is TGCAGTGCTAGTTGGGGTCAGTCCAATCAGCCCCAGCATTTT. Its protein is CSASWGQSNQPQHF.